These 29 T cell receptor beta chains were sequenced from one sample in a study of CD8+ T cells in alopecia areata. The sequencing template was cDNA reverse transcribed from extracted RNA. Assay used: immunoSEQ multiplex PCR; TCRdb lists only in-frame clones, some missing. The sample shows roughly 250,000 clones, under 80% of them seen only once. The input for sequencing was CD4+ T cells sorted from blood, taken at week 0. The receptors were gathered from a human donor with alopecia areata.

This chain uses TRBV2 with TRBJ2-1; perhaps TRBD1 as D (6 bases). V lost 5 bases to trimming and J lost 6 bases, with 17 bases between them. The CDR3 spans 15 residues. Germline V gene data show CDR1 as SNHLY and CDR2 as FYNNEI. In DNA, the CDR3 is TGTGCCAGCAGTAAAACAGGGTTGGGGTCCAATGAGCAGTTCTTC. This encodes CASSKTGLGSNEQFF.

This clone occurred once. The chain carries TRBV29-1 and TRBJ1-1; no firm D call. This CDR3 spans 13 amino acids. CDR1 is SQVTM, CDR2 ANQGSEA, per germline. Trimming stripped 4 bases from V and 4 bases from J, with 13 bases between. The DNA for the CDR3 is TGCAGCGTTGTTGGATTGGGGAGCACTGAAGCTTTCTTT. It is translated as CSVVGLGSTEAFF. The full variable domain, rest sourced from reference TRBV29-1 and TRBJ1-1, is SAVISQKPSRDICQRGTSLTIQCQVDSQVTMMFWYRQQPGQSLTLIATANQGSEATYESGFVIDKFPISRPNLTFSTLTVSNMSPEDSSIYLCSVVGLGSTEAFFGQGTRLTVV.

V usage is TRBV5-4 and J usage is TRBJ1-5; unclear D gene. This CDR3 spans 12 amino acids. CDR1 SGHNT and CDR2 YYREEE come from the germline V gene (reference sequence). With 4 bases removed from V and 6 bases from J, the gap between germline ends came to 8 bases. CDR3 loop: CASSREGQPQHF. In DNA form, the CDR3 reads TGTGCCAGCAGCCGAGAGGGTCAGCCCCAGCATTTT.

This clone has just a few counts. One junction end disagrees with the germline gene, perhaps due to a read error. J is TRBJ2-5 and V is TRBV7-2; perhaps D is TRBD1 or TRBD2 (5 bases each). The CDR3 consists of 13 residues. Germline V gene data show CDR1 as SGHTA and CDR2 as FQGNSA. The CDR3 region is CASSFRREGPGDF. As DNA, the CDR3 is TGTGCCAGCAGCTTTCGACGAGAGGGGCCTGGGGACTTC. The whole variable domain, filled in from reference TRBV7-2 and TRBJ2-5, reads GAGVSQSPSNKVTEKGKDVELRCDPISGHTALYWYRQSLGQGLEFLIYFQGNSAPDKSGLPSDRFSAERTGGSVSTLTIQRTQQEDSAVYLCASSFRREGPGDFGPGTRLLVL.

The table lists this clone with a few counts. The rearrangement links TRBV5-1 to TRBJ2-3; D is possibly TRBD1 (6 bases). Per germline, CDR1 SGHRS and CDR2 YFSETQ. V was cut by 3 bases and J by 2 bases, with 13 bases left in between. The length of the CDR3 is 15 residues. The CDR3 loop reads CASSSRQVSTDTQYF. Here the CDR3 DNA reads TGCGCCAGCAGCTCTCGACAGGTATCCACAGATACGCAGTATTTT.

The CDR3 loop is CASSLPNEKLFF. DNA of the CDR3: TGTGCCAGCAGCTTGCCTAATGAAAAACTGTTTTTT. The V and J genes are TRBV5-4 and TRBJ1-4, with D uncertain. CDR1 and CDR2 (germline): SGHNT, YYREEE (reference sequence). V dropped 1 base and J dropped 3 bases, with 1 base sitting between them. There are 12 residues in the CDR3.

This clone was counted between two and nine times. A much larger clonotype is one base distant, so this may be a read error. This chain joins TRBV7-3 and TRBJ1-1; no clear D. Between the trimmed V and J ends, which lost 2 bases and 3 bases, there was a span of 4 bases. CDR1 and CDR2 from the germline V gene are SGHTA and FQGTGA. The CDR3 loop spans 12 amino acids. CDR3 bases: TGTGCCAGCAGCTTACAGTACACTGAAGCTTTCTTT. Amino acids: CASSLQYTEAFF. Based on the CDR3 plus reference TRBV7-3 and TRBJ1-1, the full variable domain is GAGVSQTPSNKVTEKGKYVELRCDPISGHTALYWYRQSLGQGPEFLIYFQGTGAADDSGLPNDRFFAVRPEGSVSTLKIQRTERGDSAVYLCASSLQYTEAFFGQGTRLTVV.

This sequence joins TRBV4-3 and TRBJ1-2; the D is unclear. The CDR3 is made up of 16 amino acids. V lost 0 bases and J lost 4, with 15 bases in between. Germline-derived CDR1 and CDR2 are LGHNA and YSLEER. CDR3 coding DNA: TGCGCCAGCAGCCAAGAATCGGGCAGGTACCGCTATGGCTACACCTTC. It yields the protein CASSQESGRYRYGYTF.

There are many counts of this clone. V and J are TRBV7-2 and TRBJ1-6, with D possibly matching TRBD1 (5 bases). The V and J ends lost 1 base and 10 bases respectively, with 17 bases between them. Germline assignment: CDR1 SGHTA and CDR2 FQGNSA. The CDR3 runs to 16 residues. The CDR3 DNA reads TGTGCCAGCAGCTTAGGGGTAACAGGCATCGGATCACCCCTCCACTTT. As protein: CASSLGVTGIGSPLHF.

V gene TRBV11-1 combines with J gene TRBJ2-1; no definite D call. Germline V gene lookup returns CDR1 SGHAT and CDR2 FQDESV (reference sequence). V gave up 5 bases and J gave up 4 bases, with 6 bases separating them. The CDR3 consists of 12 residues. CDR3 coding DNA: TGTGCCAGCAGCCCAGTGTACAATGAGCAGTTCTTC. Its translation is CASSPVYNEQFF.

This rearrangement joins TRBV5-1 to TRBJ2-5; a weak D match, TRBD1 (6 bases). CDR3 length: 14 amino acids. V shed 4 bases and J shed 1 base, with 11 bases lying between them. CDR1 and CDR2 (germline): SGHRS, YFSETQ. CDR3 in DNA: TGCGCCAGCAGCGGAGGACAGCTCCAAGAGACCCAGTACTTC. Protein sequence: CASSGGQLQETQYF.

In this sample, this clone turned up many times. The CDR3 is CASSLWLARTSTDTQYF. CDR3 coding DNA: TGTGCCAGCAGCTTGTGGCTAGCGAGAACTAGCACAGATACGCAGTATTTT. The chain links TRBV7-2 to TRBJ2-3; perhaps TRBD2 as D (6 bases). V lost 3 bases and J lost 0, with 16 bases in between. The length of the CDR3 is 17 residues. CDR1 is SGHTA, CDR2 FQGNSA, per germline. The full variable domain, rest sourced from reference TRBV7-2 and TRBJ2-3, is GAGVSQSPSNKVTEKGKDVELRCDPISGHTALYWYRQSLGQGLEFLIYFQGNSAPDKSGLPSDRFSAERTGGSVSTLTIQRTQQEDSAVYLCASSLWLARTSTDTQYFGPGTRLTVL.

This clone was seen a handful of times. The chain links TRBV5-6 to TRBJ1-5; perhaps TRBD1 as D (6 bases). V dropped 4 bases and J dropped 6 bases, with 17 bases sitting between them. CDR1 is SGHDT, CDR2 YYEEEE, per germline. This CDR3 is 15 amino acids long. The CDR3 nucleotides read TGTGCCAGCAGCCTGAGGGGGGGAACGGGTCAGCCCCAGCATTTT. Translating gives CASSLRGGTGQPQHF.

Points on this clone: The same CDR3 is also encoded by other DNA sequences in this sample. Here the CDR3 DNA reads TGCAGCGTTGTAGGGAGTAACTATGGCTACACCTTC. Encoded protein: CSVVGSNYGYTF. This sequence joins TRBV29-1 and TRBJ1-2, with no clear D. Germline assignment: CDR1 SQVTM and CDR2 ANQGSEA. The V and J ends lost 4 bases and 1 base respectively, with 7 bases between them. The CDR3 is 12 residues long. The entire variable domain, with the rest obtained from reference TRBV29-1 and TRBJ1-2, is as follows: SAVISQKPSRDICQRGTSLTIQCQVDSQVTMMFWYRQQPGQSLTLIATANQGSEATYESGFVIDKFPISRPNLTFSTLTVSNMSPEDSSIYLCSVVGSNYGYTFGSGTRLTVV.

The chain uses TRBV30 and TRBJ2-7, with D unresolved. Germline V gene sequence: CDR1 GTSNPN, CDR2 SVGIG (reference sequence). V shed 3 bases and J shed 3 bases, with 6 bases lying between them. The CDR3 covers 11 residues. CDR3 nucleotide sequence: TGTGCCTGGAGGGTACTCTACGAGCAGTACTTC. Amino acid sequence: CAWRVLYEQYF.

This chain connects TRBV27 to TRBJ2-4, with no clear D. The CDR3 is 17 residues long. Germline-derived CDR1 and CDR2 are MNHEY and SMNVEV (reference sequence). The V end lost 5 bases, the J end lost 2 bases, and 19 bases lay between the germline ends. CDR3 residues: CASSPLSGPETKNIQYF. The CDR3 bases are TGTGCCAGCAGTCCGCTTTCCGGGCCCGAAACCAAAAACATTCAGTACTTC.

The chain uses TRBV6-5 and TRBJ2-7, with 9 bases lining up with TRBD2. CDR1 is MNHEY, CDR2 SVGAGI, per germline. The CDR3 loop spans 15 amino acids. Trimming cost V 7 bases and J 0 bases; bases outside gene matches: 7. The CDR3 sequence is CASNTKRGASYEQYF. The CDR3 DNA follows: TGTGCCAGCAATACTAAGCGGGGGGCCTCCTACGAGCAGTACTTC.

CDR3 protein: CASKQGTPNNEQFF. CDR3 DNA sequence: TGTGCCAGCAAACAAGGTACCCCTAACAATGAGCAGTTCTTC. V gene TRBV27 combines with J gene TRBJ2-1; D is undetermined. Germline lookup yields CDR1 MNHEY and CDR2 SMNVEV (reference sequence). This CDR3 has 14 residues. The V gene lost 7 bases and the J gene lost 5 bases, with 15 bases spanning the gap.

Only a few counts were recorded for this clone. This specimen includes other DNA sequences encoding the same CDR3. This chain connects TRBV18 to TRBJ2-3; D unclear. The V and J ends lost 6 bases and 6 bases respectively, with 10 bases between them. CDR3 length equals 12 residues. Germline assignment: CDR1 KGHSH and CDR2 LQKENI. CDR3 sequence (DNA): TGTGCCAGCTCGCCCCTCCCGGATACGCAGTATTTT. As protein: CASSPLPDTQYF.

This clone was observed a handful of times. The J gene is TRBJ1-6, the V gene TRBV6-6; 7 nucleotides align to TRBD1. This CDR3 is 15 amino acids long. V lost 2 bases to trimming and J lost 8 bases; unmatched junction nucleotides: 6. CDR1 MNHNY and CDR2 SVGAGI come from the germline V gene (reference sequence). The CDR3 bases are TGTGCCAGCAGTTACGAGCCGGGACAGTATTCACCCCTCCACTTT. It codes for CASSYEPGQYSPLHF.

The J gene is TRBJ2-7, the V gene TRBV20-1; perhaps TRBD1 as D (5 bases). CDR1 and CDR2 from the germline V gene are DFQATT and SNEGSKA (reference sequence). V was cut by 6 bases and J by 6 bases, with 12 bases left in between. The CDR3 covers 11 residues. CDR3 residues: CSAMQGVEQYF. CDR3 bases: TGCAGTGCAATGCAGGGTGTCGAGCAGTACTTC.

The CDR3 is CSVTGTDEKLFF. CDR3 DNA sequence: TGCAGCGTTACCGGGACGGATGAAAAACTGTTTTTT. The chain carries TRBV29-1 and TRBJ1-4, with D tentatively TRBD1 (5 bases). Germline lookup yields CDR1 SQVTM and CDR2 ANQGSEA. The V end was cut by 5 bases, the J end by 6 bases, with 10 bases between. This CDR3 has 12 amino acids.

This sequence joins TRBV7-9 and TRBJ1-1, with D unclear. There are 12 residues in the CDR3. Trimming cost V 6 bases and J 5 bases, with 10 bases left between them. Germline V gene data show CDR1 as SEHNR and CDR2 as FQNEAQ (reference sequence). The CDR3 coding sequence is TGTGCCAGCAGTAACTTAAGGACTGAAGCTTTCTTT. It translates to CASSNLRTEAFF.

This rearrangement joins TRBV13 to TRBJ1-5; the D is unclear. The CDR3 is 13 residues long. The germline V gene has CDR1 PRHDT and CDR2 FYEKMQ (reference sequence). CDR3 sequence (DNA): TGTGGAAAACGGGAATTTAGCAATCAGCCCCAGCATTTT. Translated: CGKREFSNQPQHF.

The rearrangement uses TRBV27 and TRBJ1-2; 7 positions match TRBD1. The CDR3 loop spans 14 amino acids. With 7 bases clipped from V and 8 bases from J, the junction kept 13 bases outside the gene matches. In germline, CDR1 is MNHEY, CDR2 SMNVEV (reference sequence). DNA of the CDR3: TGTGCCAGCACCAACTTACGGACAGGAGAAGGCTACACCTTC. This encodes CASTNLRTGEGYTF.

The gene calls are TRBV7-6 and TRBJ1-5; 8 positions agree with TRBD1. V trimming: 5 bases; J trimming: 5 bases; junction bases outside the gene matches: 8. Germline V gene data show CDR1 as SGHVS and CDR2 as FNYEAQ. The CDR3 consists of 15 residues. Here the CDR3 DNA reads TGTGCCAGCAGCCCATTTCAGGGGGCCTATCAGCCCCAGCATTTT. Translation gives CASSPFQGAYQPQHF.

This clone was counted a few times. The CDR3 loop reads CASRQGRGTDTQYF. The CDR3 DNA sequence: TGTGCCAGCAGACAGGGTCGCGGCACAGATACGCAGTATTTT. This sequence joins TRBV6-5 and TRBJ2-3, with TRBD1 as a possible D gene (6 bases). This CDR3 region has 14 residues. With 6 bases removed from V and 1 base from J, the gap between germline ends came to 11 bases. Germline V gene data show CDR1 as MNHEY and CDR2 as SVGAGI.

This clone has only a few counts. This chain links TRBV18 with TRBJ2-5, with D maybe TRBD1 (6 bases). CDR3 length equals 14 residues. V dropped 1 base and J dropped 4 bases, with 10 bases sitting between them. Germline V gene data show CDR1 as KGHSH and CDR2 as LQKENI. The DNA of the CDR3 is TGTGCCAGCTCACCACTGGGGGCCATAGAGACCCAGTACTTC. It is translated as CASSPLGAIETQYF.

Worth noting for this clone: The sample carries other DNA sequences with the same CDR3. The CDR3 DNA reads as TGTGCCTGGAGTGGGGGCTATGAGCAGTTCTTC. Translated: CAWSGGYEQFF. This chain joins TRBV30 and TRBJ2-1; tentative D call: TRBD1 (5 bases). Germline-derived CDR1 and CDR2 are GTSNPN and SVGIG (reference sequence). V was pared by 1 base and J by 8 bases, with 6 bases between. There are 11 residues in the CDR3.